This T cell receptor (beta chain) was sequenced in a study of early T cells in non-severe SARS-CoV-2 infection. TCRdb re-called the 5' RACE reads through MiXCR, storing one row per CDR3 protein. The sample contains approximately 50,000 distinct CDR3 sequences, around 12% of which appear only once. This clonotype was observed once. The CDR3 loop spans 21 amino acids. With 4 bases clipped from V and 3 bases from J, the junction kept 21 bases outside the gene matches. Sample: whole blood. This sequence was found in an adult who was a healthcare worker with PCR-confirmed SARS-CoV-2 infection or an uninfected control (not recorded which). This chain uses TRBV12-3 or TRBV12-4 with TRBJ2-1; the match to TRBD2 covers 10 bases. In DNA form, the CDR3 reads TGTGCCAGCAGTTCCAACCCTCGGGACAGAGAATTAGCGGGGGGCTACAATGAGCAGTTCTTC. Encoded protein: CASSSNPRDRELAGGYNEQFF.